The rows below give T cell receptor beta chains drawn from one sample of a study of shared T cell receptors in the human thymus. Assay: immunoSEQ multiplex PCR; the TCRdb copy retains only in-frame clones and omits some. Here the sample spans hundreds of thousands of clones, 75% to 85% being singletons. The data were also submitted as part of a second study, on human thymus T cells.

The sequencing input was thymocytes. The receptor set was obtained from a boy under two years old with a congenital heart defect. CDR3s include the opening cysteine and the closing phenylalanine or tryptophan. D genes are given only for firm matches. Only part of the rows carry a size: once, few, many, or a class if the clone is expanded.

abundance: -
j_gene: TRBJ1-1
v_gene: TRBV7-6
d_gene: TRBD1
CDR3aa: CASSRLGQSRTEAFF
CDR3nt: TGTGCCAGCAGCCGCCTGGGACAGAGCAGGACTGAAGCTTTCTTT

abundance: -
j_gene: TRBJ2-4
v_gene: TRBV2
d_gene: -
CDR3aa: CASRIRGGIAKNIQYF
CDR3nt: TGTGCCAGCAGGATAAGAGGCGGAATAGCCAAAAACATTCAGTACTTC

abundance: few
j_gene: TRBJ2-7
v_gene: TRBV6-5
d_gene: -
CDR3aa: CASRNRRGRYEQYF
CDR3nt: TGTGCCAGCAGGAATCGGAGGGGGCGCTACGAGCAGTACTTC

abundance: -
j_gene: TRBJ1-5
v_gene: TRBV19
d_gene: -
CDR3aa: CASSLPGPQPQHF
CDR3nt: TGTGCCAGTAGTCTCCCAGGCCCCCAGCCCCAGCATTTT

abundance: few
j_gene: TRBJ2-1
v_gene: TRBV23-1
d_gene: -
CDR3aa: CASSQSSVRFPKGLSSYNEQFF
CDR3nt: TGCGCCAGCAGTCAATCGAGCGTGAGGTTCCCCAAGGGACTTAGCTCCTACAATGAGCAGTTCTTC

abundance: -
j_gene: TRBJ1-4
v_gene: TRBV7-6
d_gene: TRBD1
CDR3aa: CASSLATGGIVKLFF
CDR3nt: TGTGCCAGCAGCTTAGCAACAGGGGGAATAGTAAAACTGTTTTTT

abundance: -
j_gene: TRBJ2-3
v_gene: TRBV14
d_gene: TRBD1
CDR3aa: CASSQDAGQVTDTQYF
CDR3nt: TGTGCCAGCAGCCAAGATGCGGGACAGGTCACAGATACGCAGTATTTT

abundance: few
j_gene: TRBJ2-7
v_gene: TRBV27
d_gene: TRBD2
CDR3aa: CASRITSGSYEQYF
CDR3nt: TGTGCCAGCAGGATTACTAGCGGAAGTTACGAGCAGTACTTC

abundance: -
j_gene: TRBJ2-1
v_gene: TRBV2
d_gene: TRBD2
CDR3aa: CASKGLAKREKNEQFF
CDR3nt: TGTGCCAGCAAGGGACTAGCGAAACGAGAGAAGAATGAGCAGTTCTTC

abundance: -
j_gene: TRBJ1-5
v_gene: TRBV6-1
d_gene: -
CDR3aa: CASSRQYSNQPQHF
CDR3nt: TGTGCCAGCAGTCGACAGTATAGCAATCAGCCCCAGCATTTT

abundance: once
j_gene: TRBJ2-5
v_gene: TRBV2
d_gene: TRBD2
CDR3aa: CASRGSGREQETQYF
CDR3nt: TGTGCCAGCAGGGGTAGCGGGAGGGAACAAGAGACCCAGTACTTC

abundance: -
j_gene: TRBJ2-1
v_gene: TRBV6-1
d_gene: TRBD2
CDR3aa: CASSESGQREKIGPYNEQFF
CDR3nt: TGTGCCAGCAGTGAGAGTGGCCAGCGGGAGAAAATAGGTCCCTACAATGAGCAGTTCTTC

abundance: -
j_gene: TRBJ1-4
v_gene: TRBV15
d_gene: -
CDR3aa: CATSREGTSGGKLFF
CDR3nt: TGTGCCACCAGCAGAGAAGGAACCTCGGGAGGAAAACTGTTTTTT

abundance: -
j_gene: TRBJ2-7
v_gene: TRBV18
d_gene: -
CDR3aa: CASSPASGSYEQYF
CDR3nt: TGTGCCAGCTCACCGGCTTCAGGGTCCTACGAGCAGTACTTC

abundance: -
j_gene: TRBJ2-7
v_gene: TRBV30
d_gene: -
CDR3aa: CAWSPVDSTYEQYF
CDR3nt: TGTGCCTGGAGTCCGGTGGACTCAACCTACGAGCAGTACTTC

abundance: -
j_gene: TRBJ2-3
v_gene: TRBV23-1
d_gene: -
CDR3aa: CASSQSPAGPDTQYF
CDR3nt: TGCGCCAGCAGTCAATCTCCGGCAGGGCCGGATACGCAGTATTTT

abundance: -
j_gene: TRBJ2-3
v_gene: TRBV30
d_gene: TRBD2
CDR3aa: CAWSVSKLAGTETSTDTQYF
CDR3nt: TGTGCCTGGAGTGTAAGTAAACTAGCGGGAACCGAGACTAGCACAGATACGCAGTATTTT

abundance: -
j_gene: TRBJ1-5
v_gene: TRBV2
d_gene: TRBD1
CDR3aa: CASSEAPTGRNQPQHF
CDR3nt: TGTGCCAGCAGTGAAGCCCCGACAGGGCGCAATCAGCCCCAGCATTTT

abundance: -
j_gene: TRBJ2-7
v_gene: TRBV25-1
d_gene: -
CDR3aa: CASSVAGGPYEQYF
CDR3nt: TGTGCCAGCAGTGTCGCGGGTGGCCCCTACGAGCAGTACTTC

abundance: -
j_gene: TRBJ1-4
v_gene: TRBV6-5
d_gene: -
CDR3aa: CASRSPGHNGKLFF
CDR3nt: TGTGCCAGCAGATCGCCGGGACACAATGGAAAACTGTTTTTT

abundance: -
j_gene: TRBJ2-5
v_gene: TRBV7-2
d_gene: -
CDR3aa: CASSKRETQYF
CDR3nt: TGTGCCAGCAGCAAACGGGAGACCCAGTACTTC

abundance: -
j_gene: TRBJ2-5
v_gene: TRBV9
d_gene: TRBD1
CDR3aa: CASSVTRDRVAETQYF
CDR3nt: TGTGCCAGCAGCGTAACGCGGGACAGGGTGGCAGAGACCCAGTACTTC

abundance: once
j_gene: TRBJ2-7
v_gene: TRBV9
d_gene: TRBD2
CDR3aa: CASSVGLAGEGEQYF
CDR3nt: TGTGCCAGCAGCGTGGGCCTAGCGGGAGAGGGAGAGCAGTACTTC

abundance: -
j_gene: TRBJ2-7
v_gene: TRBV28
d_gene: TRBD2
CDR3aa: CASSFSRLAGGPNHEQYF
CDR3nt: TGTGCCAGCAGTTTTTCACGGCTAGCGGGAGGCCCAAACCACGAGCAGTACTTC

abundance: -
j_gene: TRBJ2-1
v_gene: TRBV7-6
d_gene: TRBD2
CDR3aa: CASSSRASGRFYNEQFF
CDR3nt: TGTGCCAGCAGCTCGCGGGCTAGCGGGAGGTTCTACAATGAGCAGTTCTTC

abundance: -
j_gene: TRBJ1-5
v_gene: TRBV6-5
d_gene: -
CDR3aa: CASSIHRRAQPQHF
CDR3nt: TGTGCCAGCAGCATTCACAGGCGAGCGCAGCCCCAGCATTTT

abundance: -
j_gene: TRBJ2-1
v_gene: TRBV10-2
d_gene: -
CDR3aa: CASQQAYNEQFF
CDR3nt: TGCGCCAGCCAGCAGGCCTACAATGAGCAGTTCTTC

abundance: -
j_gene: TRBJ1-2
v_gene: TRBV28
d_gene: TRBD1
CDR3aa: CASSPGQGGSGYTF
CDR3nt: TGTGCCAGCAGCCCGGGACAGGGGGGGAGTGGCTACACCTTC

abundance: -
j_gene: TRBJ1-1
v_gene: TRBV5-1
d_gene: -
CDR3aa: CASHNLSGMNTEAFF
CDR3nt: TGCGCCAGCCACAACCTCTCCGGGATGAACACTGAAGCTTTCTTT

abundance: -
j_gene: TRBJ2-5
v_gene: TRBV5-1
d_gene: TRBD2
CDR3aa: CASSFPGGGETQYF
CDR3nt: TGCGCCAGCAGTTTTCCGGGGGGGGGAGAGACCCAGTACTTC

abundance: -
j_gene: TRBJ2-1
v_gene: TRBV6-1
d_gene: TRBD1
CDR3aa: CASSGDRGRLAARYNEQFF
CDR3nt: TGTGCCAGCAGTGGGGACAGGGGGCGGCTAGCGGCTAGATACAATGAGCAGTTCTTC

abundance: -
j_gene: TRBJ2-3
v_gene: TRBV11-2
d_gene: -
CDR3aa: CASSQNRGSSTDTQYF
CDR3nt: TGTGCCAGCAGTCAGAACCGGGGTTCTAGCACAGATACGCAGTATTTT

abundance: -
j_gene: TRBJ2-3
v_gene: TRBV28
d_gene: TRBD1
CDR3aa: CASRQGITDTQYF
CDR3nt: TGTGCCAGCCGACAGGGCATCACAGATACGCAGTATTTT

abundance: few
j_gene: TRBJ2-3
v_gene: TRBV9
d_gene: -
CDR3aa: CASSVEGSGPQSSTDTQYF
CDR3nt: TGTGCCAGCAGCGTAGAAGGAAGCGGCCCACAATCTAGCACAGATACGCAGTATTTT

abundance: -
j_gene: TRBJ1-1
v_gene: TRBV29-1
d_gene: -
CDR3aa: CSGGQLTEAFF
CDR3nt: TGCAGCGGTGGACAACTCACTGAAGCTTTCTTT

abundance: -
j_gene: TRBJ2-7
v_gene: TRBV4-3
d_gene: TRBD2
CDR3aa: CASSRSGRASYEQYF
CDR3nt: TGCGCCAGCAGCCGGAGCGGGAGGGCTTCCTACGAGCAGTACTTC

abundance: -
j_gene: TRBJ2-6
v_gene: TRBV27
d_gene: -
CDR3aa: CASSLQVPSGANVLTF
CDR3nt: TGTGCCAGCAGTTTACAGGTCCCCTCTGGGGCCAACGTCCTGACTTTC

abundance: -
j_gene: TRBJ2-2
v_gene: TRBV5-4
d_gene: TRBD1
CDR3aa: CASSWVRQGNTGELFF
CDR3nt: TGTGCCAGCAGCTGGGTAAGACAGGGGAACACCGGGGAGCTGTTTTTT

abundance: -
j_gene: TRBJ1-2
v_gene: TRBV5-1
d_gene: -
CDR3aa: CASSLDAGASHSYGYTF
CDR3nt: TGCGCCAGCAGCTTGGATGCAGGGGCGAGCCACTCATATGGCTACACCTTC

abundance: -
j_gene: TRBJ2-7
v_gene: TRBV14
d_gene: TRBD2
CDR3aa: CASSQELADLIHEQYF
CDR3nt: TGTGCCAGCAGCCAAGAGCTAGCGGACCTCATCCACGAGCAGTACTTC

abundance: -
j_gene: TRBJ2-3
v_gene: TRBV7-2
d_gene: TRBD2
CDR3aa: CASSWGGSRNTDTQYF
CDR3nt: TGTGCCAGCAGCTGGGGGGGGTCCCGAAACACAGATACGCAGTATTTT

abundance: -
j_gene: TRBJ1-2
v_gene: TRBV30
d_gene: TRBD1
CDR3aa: CAWSPQGSYGYTF
CDR3nt: TGTGCCTGGAGTCCACAGGGGAGCTATGGCTACACCTTC

abundance: -
j_gene: TRBJ2-7
v_gene: TRBV7-8
d_gene: TRBD2
CDR3aa: CASSPCWLAGATWQYF
CDR3nt: TGTGCCAGCAGCCCCTGTTGGCTAGCGGGAGCTACCTGGCAGTACTTC

abundance: once
j_gene: TRBJ2-6
v_gene: TRBV19
d_gene: TRBD1
CDR3aa: CASSIEGTGHPGANVLTF
CDR3nt: TGTGCCAGTAGTATAGAAGGGACAGGACATCCTGGGGCCAACGTCCTGACTTTC

abundance: -
j_gene: TRBJ1-5
v_gene: TRBV9
d_gene: -
CDR3aa: CASSPFDRGDQPQHF
CDR3nt: TGTGCCAGCAGCCCATTTGACAGAGGAGACCAGCCCCAGCATTTT

abundance: -
j_gene: TRBJ1-3
v_gene: TRBV7-9
d_gene: TRBD1
CDR3aa: CASSPTQDRGDGNTIYF
CDR3nt: TGTGCCAGCAGCCCCACCCAAGACAGGGGTGATGGAAACACCATATATTTT

abundance: once
j_gene: TRBJ2-1
v_gene: TRBV27
d_gene: -
CDR3aa: CASSLSSRSETYNEQFF
CDR3nt: TGTGCCAGCAGTTTATCGAGTCGGAGCGAAACCTACAATGAGCAGTTCTTC

abundance: -
j_gene: TRBJ1-5
v_gene: TRBV10-3
d_gene: TRBD1
CDR3aa: CATRDRGNQPQHF
CDR3nt: TGTGCCACCCGGGACAGGGGCAATCAGCCCCAGCATTTT

abundance: -
j_gene: TRBJ2-3
v_gene: TRBV19
d_gene: TRBD2
CDR3aa: CASSPRVAGGLDTQYF
CDR3nt: TGTGCCAGTAGTCCCCGGGTAGCGGGAGGGCTAGATACGCAGTATTTT